Listed below are T cell receptor beta chains from one sample, sequenced in a study of control samples from healthy donors and cancer patients. The repertoire was sequenced with immunoSEQ multiplex PCR; TCRdb's copy has only in-frame clones and lacks some. This table has about 71,000 clones, roughly nine tenths appearing once. Input material: PBMCs. These receptors were obtained from a man aged 60-69 years with lung cancer. Both conserved end residues are part of each CDR3. Fields, in order: D gene, V gene, J gene, clone size, CDR3 protein, CDR3 DNA. The D gene is left open where the match is weak. Some rows have no size entry. The others give once, few or many, or a class for an expanded clone.

.,TRBV5-4,TRBJ2-3,.,CASSTGMSRGRTDTQYF,TGTGCCAGCAGCACGGGTATGAGCCGAGGGCGCACAGATACGCAGTATTTT
.,TRBV7-2,TRBJ1-3,.,CASSRSSAGLGNTIYF,TGTGCCAGCTCCCGGTCCTCCGCGGGGCTCGGAAACACCATATATTTT
.,TRBV5-1,TRBJ1-1,.,CASSLVGRNTEAFF,TGCGCCAGCAGCTTGGTGGGCAGGAACACTGAAGCTTTCTTT
.,TRBV12-3/TRBV12-4,TRBJ1-2,.,CASSLQFIGYTF,TGTGCCAGCAGCCTCCAGTTTATCGGCTACACCTTC
.,TRBV10-1,TRBJ1-4,.,CASSETGQSLTTNEKLFF,TGCGCCAGCAGTGAGACAGGACAGAGCCTTACGACTAATGAAAAACTGTTTTTT
TRBD1,TRBV5-6,TRBJ2-2,.,CASSFFGTGGRELFF,TGTGCCAGCAGCTTTTTCGGGACAGGGGGCCGGGAGCTGTTTTTT
TRBD1,TRBV27,TRBJ1-5,.,CASSFTGVNQPQHF,TGTGCCAGCAGTTTCACAGGGGTCAATCAGCCCCAGCATTTT
.,TRBV7-9,TRBJ1-4,.,CASSSAQKLFF,TGTGCCAGCAGCTCCGCCCAAAAACTGTTTTTT
.,TRBV19,TRBJ1-3,once,CASSFAQTGNTIYF,TGTGCCAGTAGTTTCGCCCAGACCGGAAACACCATATATTTT
.,TRBV6-5,TRBJ1-1,once,CASSTGNTLTEAFF,TGTGCCAGCAGCACAGGGAACACCTTGACTGAAGCTTTCTTT
.,TRBV3-1/TRBV3-2,TRBJ1-4,.,CASSQNRGPEKLFF,TGTGCCAGCAGCCAAAACCGGGGGCCAGAAAAACTGTTTTTT
.,TRBV7-2,TRBJ1-5,.,CASSVTQNQPQHF,TGTGCCAGCAGCGTGACTCAAAATCAGCCCCAGCATTTT
.,TRBV6-5,TRBJ1-2,.,CASSPGSAYGYTF,TGTGCCAGCAGTCCAGGGAGTGCCTATGGCTACACCTTC
.,TRBV25-1,TRBJ1-1,.,CASSELGGVDTEAFF,TGTGCCAGCAGTGAATTGGGAGGGGTGGACACTGAAGCTTTCTTT
.,TRBV24-1,TRBJ2-6,.,CATSDSRQSSGANVLTF,TGTGCCACCAGTGATTCCCGACAGAGCTCTGGGGCCAACGTCCTGACTTTC
TRBD2,TRBV5-5,TRBJ2-5,.,CASSFLAGANQETQYF,TGTGCCAGCAGCTTTCTAGCGGGGGCAAATCAAGAGACCCAGTACTTC
.,TRBV9,TRBJ1-1,.,CASSVIRNTEAFF,TGTGCCAGCAGCGTAATACGGAACACTGAAGCTTTCTTT
.,TRBV6-1,TRBJ2-3,once,CASSEAHGPGTQYF,TGTGCCAGCAGTGAAGCGCATGGTCCGGGTACGCAGTATTTT
TRBD1,TRBV6-1,TRBJ1-2,.,CASGGRISTGGAYGYTF,TGTGCCAGCGGTGGTCGTATTTCTACAGGGGGCGCTTATGGCTACACCTTC
TRBD1,TRBV5-6,TRBJ1-4,once,CASSLQDRSNEKLFF,TGTGCCAGCAGCCTCCAGGACAGGAGTAATGAAAAACTGTTTTTT
TRBD2,TRBV3-1/TRBV3-2,TRBJ2-5,.,CASSLLAGGETQYF,TGTGCCAGCAGCCTACTAGCGGGGGGAGAGACCCAGTACTTC
.,TRBV5-1,TRBJ1-6,.,CASSSDLGAPLHF,TGCGCCAGCAGCTCGGATTTGGGAGCACCCCTCCACTTT
TRBD1,TRBV10-2,TRBJ1-5,.,CATLSGTGISNQPQHF,TGCGCCACCTTGTCCGGGACAGGGATTAGCAATCAGCCCCAGCATTTT
TRBD2,TRBV27,TRBJ2-2,.,CPRSSQQRGGRTGELFF,TGCCCCCGCAGTTCACAACAGCGGGGGGGCCGGACCGGGGAGCTGTTTTTT
TRBD1,TRBV29-1,TRBJ1-1,.,CSVQFTGVRRTEAFF,TGCAGCGTTCAATTTACAGGGGTACGTCGCACTGAAGCTTTCTTT
.,TRBV5-3,TRBJ1-1,.,CARSLGSRDDLLLNTEAFF,TGTGCCAGAAGCTTGGGATCCAGAGACGACCTCCTCTTGAACACTGAAGCTTTCTTT
.,TRBV6-1,TRBJ2-7,.,CASSEGAGRMKHF,TGTGCCAGCAGTGAGGGCGCAGGCCGGATGAAACACTTC
TRBD1,TRBV7-9,TRBJ1-1,.,CASSRQGGTEAFF,TGTGCCAGCAGCAGACAGGGGGGAACTGAAGCTTTCTTT
TRBD1,TRBV7-9,TRBJ2-7,.,CASSLGWDRGDEQYF,TGTGCCAGCAGCTTAGGGTGGGACAGGGGGGACGAGCAGTACTTC
TRBD1,TRBV19,TRBJ1-5,.,CASSMGTAVEQPQHF,TGTGCCAGTAGTATGGGGACAGCGGTCGAGCAGCCCCAGCATTTT
.,TRBV12-3/TRBV12-4,TRBJ1-1,once,CASSLWSGEAFF,TGTGCCAGCAGCCTGTGGTCGGGTGAAGCTTTCTTT
.,TRBV10-2,TRBJ1-5,.,CASSESTGEDQPQHF,TGCGCCAGCAGTGAGTCGACCGGGGAGGATCAGCCCCAGCATTTT
TRBD2,TRBV10-1,TRBJ2-2,once,CASSERGLAFTGELFF,TGCGCCAGCAGTGAAAGGGGACTAGCGTTCACCGGGGAGCTGTTTTTT
TRBD1,TRBV5-5,TRBJ1-1,.,CASSLGTGMNTEAFF,TGTGCCAGCAGCCTCGGGACAGGGATGAACACTGAAGCTTTCTTT
.,TRBV6-4,TRBJ1-1,.,CASSDAGNTEAFF,TGTGCCAGCAGTGACGCGGGGAACACTGAAGCTTTCTTT
TRBD2,TRBV11-3,TRBJ2-3,.,CASSPVPGLAGGPNTDTQYF,TGTGCCAGCAGCCCGGTCCCGGGACTAGCGGGGGGGCCGAACACAGATACGCAGTATTTT
.,TRBV6-4,TRBJ2-4,.,CASSDPIWTEQDKNIQYF,TGTGCCAGCAGTGACCCAATATGGACAGAGCAGGACAAAAACATTCAGTACTTC
TRBD1,TRBV12-3/TRBV12-4,TRBJ2-1,.,CASRDRGDEQFF,TGTGCCAGCCGGGACAGGGGAGATGAGCAGTTCTTC
.,TRBV4-2,TRBJ2-1,few,CASSQEMVGTSTQFF,TGTGCCAGCAGCCAAGAAATGGTGGGAACCTCTACTCAGTTCTTC
.,TRBV24-1,TRBJ2-3,.,CATSDQTEPTDTQYF,TGTGCCACCAGTGACCAGACAGAGCCCACAGATACGCAGTATTTT
TRBD1,TRBV15,TRBJ2-2,.,CATRGDGTGVFTGELFF,TGTGCCACCAGGGGGGACGGGACAGGGGTCTTCACCGGGGAGCTGTTTTTT
.,TRBV21-1,TRBJ2-2,once,CASKQGAGELFF,TGTGCCAGCAAACAGGGGGCCGGGGAGCTGTTTTTT
.,TRBV19,TRBJ2-3,once,CASRYGDTQYF,TGTGCCAGTAGGTACGGGGATACGCAGTATTTT
.,TRBV5-1,TRBJ2-3,.,CASSPRDFNTDTQYF,TGCGCCAGCAGTCCCCGGGACTTCAACACAGATACGCAGTATTTT
TRBD2,TRBV29-1,TRBJ2-7,.,CSVEVMERGGGEQYF,TGCAGCGTTGAGGTCATGGAGCGGGGGGGCGGAGAGCAGTACTTC
.,TRBV5-1,TRBJ1-5,.,CASSLAGHSNQPQHF,TGCGCCAGCAGCTTGGCGGGACATAGCAATCAGCCCCAGCATTTT
TRBD1,TRBV5-5,TRBJ1-5,few,CASSLEGQGGQPQHF,TGTGCCAGCAGCTTGGAAGGACAGGGCGGGCAGCCCCAGCATTTT
TRBD1,TRBV6-5,TRBJ2-7,.,CASRPGTGGNYEQYF,TGTGCCAGCAGGCCCGGGACAGGGGGTAATTACGAGCAGTACTTC
.,TRBV30,TRBJ2-3,.,CAWSVGLDTDTQYF,TGTGCCTGGAGTGTAGGGTTGGACACAGATACGCAGTATTTT
.,TRBV2,TRBJ2-7,.,CASSEIRRPTYEQYF,TGTGCCAGCAGTGAAATTAGGAGGCCTACCTACGAGCAGTACTTC
.,TRBV2,TRBJ1-6,.,CASSVYGHKSSYNSPLHF,TGTGCCAGCAGTGTATACGGACATAAGAGCTCCTATAATTCACCCCTCCACTTT
.,TRBV15,TRBJ1-5,few,CATSTNRDQPQHF,TGTGCCACCAGCACCAACAGGGATCAGCCCCAGCATTTT
.,TRBV7-9,TRBJ2-1,.,CASSFSQGFGEQFF,TGTGCCAGCAGCTTCTCGCAGGGATTCGGTGAGCAGTTCTTC
TRBD1,TRBV6-1,TRBJ1-6,.,CASSGSVGTANSPLHF,TGTGCCAGCAGTGGGTCCGTCGGGACAGCGAATTCACCCCTCCACTTT
.,TRBV24-1,TRBJ2-5,.,CATSRLGWETQYF,TGTGCCACCAGCAGACTTGGTTGGGAGACCCAGTACTTC
TRBD1,TRBV25-1,TRBJ1-5,.,CASSQGADQPQHF,TGTGCCAGCAGTCAGGGGGCTGATCAGCCCCAGCATTTT
.,TRBV18,TRBJ1-1,.,CASSPMPDTRTEAFF,TGTGCCAGCTCACCAATGCCTGATACCAGAACTGAAGCTTTCTTT
TRBD2,TRBV2,TRBJ2-7,.,CASSEGAGGYEQYF,TGTGCCAGCAGTGAAGGTGCGGGGGGGTACGAGCAGTACTTC
.,TRBV25-1,TRBJ1-6,.,CASRMDSTLSPLHF,TGTGCCAGCAGAATGGACAGCACTCTTTCACCCCTCCACTTT
TRBD1,TRBV10-1,TRBJ2-4,.,CASSEWGQGVKNIQYF,TGCGCCAGCAGTGAGTGGGGACAGGGGGTCAAAAACATTCAGTACTTC